The T cell receptor beta chain under discussion was sequenced for a study of CD8+CD57+ T cells in acquired aplastic anemia. TCR beta VDJ combinations and CDR3 sequences were profiled from genomic DNA. Via MiXCR, TCRdb re-called the reads, giving one row per CDR3 protein. Here the sample spans tens of thousands of distinct CDR3 sequences, about 45% being singletons. This receptor was obtained from a human donor in good health, serving as a control. The specimen was sorted CD4+, CD8+, or CD8+CD57+ T cells (not recorded which) from PBMCs.

CDR3 amino acids: CASSLGSPGELFF. In DNA form, the CDR3 reads TGTGCCAGCAGCTTAGGTTCCCCCGGGGAGCTGTTTTTT. This chain links TRBV11-2 with TRBJ2-2; D is unresolved. The CDR3 totals 13 residues. Germline values: CDR1 SGHAT, CDR2 FQNNGV. The germline V and J ends were trimmed by 1 base and 6 bases, with 6 bases remaining between them.